These T cell receptor beta chains were read from a single sample in a study of T cell responses to AZD1222 COVID-19 vaccine. Assay: immunoSEQ multiplex PCR; the TCRdb copy retains only in-frame clones and omits some. The sample lists roughly 120,000 clones; 70% to 90% were seen once. The sample here was peripheral blood, taken on day 0 of AZD1222 vaccination. The receptors originated from an adult in good health. Each CDR3 is given with its conserved first and last residue. Size is stated for part of the rows, as once, few or many counts, or as a class when the clone is expanded.

V gene	J gene	clone size	CDR3 protein
TRBV2	TRBJ1-5	.	CASSDGDQPQHF
TRBV5-1	TRBJ1-4	.	CASSPSPPTGNSEKLFF
TRBV6-5	TRBJ2-7	.	CASRKGTSGGGEQYF
TRBV7-8	TRBJ2-1	.	CASTRRPNNEQFF
TRBV3-1/TRBV3-2	TRBJ2-3	.	CASSQDLDFFTPDTQYF
TRBV29-1	TRBJ2-1	.	CSVELAVARYNEQFF
TRBV3-1/TRBV3-2	TRBJ1-5	.	CASSQWDNRGNQPQHF
TRBV2	TRBJ2-1	few	CASSEERAPYNEQFF
TRBV27	TRBJ1-3	.	CASSLDGARGNTIYF
TRBV7-2	TRBJ1-2	.	CASSLYGDYGYTF
TRBV9	TRBJ2-7	.	CAPINRGAYEQYF
TRBV5-1	TRBJ1-1	.	CASTGAPNTEAFF
TRBV27	TRBJ1-1	.	CASSPSHGMNTEAFF
TRBV11-1	TRBJ1-1	.	CASSTRDGSRGDEAFF
TRBV5-1	TRBJ2-1	.	CASSWMGRDNEQFF
TRBV10-3	TRBJ1-2	.	CAIRGTEGYTF
TRBV5-1	TRBJ2-7	.	CASSLLQPRAPYEQYF
TRBV7-8	TRBJ1-2	.	CASSPSRAGIPLFNYGYTF
TRBV29-1	TRBJ2-3	once	CSVDAGGTDTQYF
TRBV5-4	TRBJ2-5	once	CASSPTGGETQYF
TRBV4-1	TRBJ1-2	.	CASSQDWKDRLDRARGYTF
TRBV18	TRBJ1-5	.	CASSPPGQGRGQGNQPQHF
TRBV5-4	TRBJ1-6	.	CASNWANSPLHF
TRBV2	TRBJ1-2	.	CASSGQTNYGYTF
TRBV9	TRBJ2-3	.	CASSGAVTDTQYF
TRBV5-6	TRBJ2-3	.	CASSLGTGPVIDTQYF
TRBV30	TRBJ1-2	.	CAWSAPLMLGYTF
TRBV6-5	TRBJ2-2	.	CAIRGVAANTGELFF
TRBV5-6	TRBJ1-3	.	CASSFSPTGSGNTIYF
TRBV30	TRBJ1-3	.	CAWRRVGNTIYF
TRBV2	TRBJ2-7	.	CASSSLRGDEDEQYF
TRBV2	TRBJ2-1	once	CASSGGSGPYNEQFF
TRBV25-1	TRBJ1-1	.	CASTNRGSNTEAFF